This T cell receptor beta chain was obtained from a study of shared clonotypes between healthy human individuals. Comment on this clone: The antigen remains unidentified. Being one base from a much bigger clone, this may be a read error.

The donors were adults (healthy and HIV-negative) with no recent acute infections or vaccinations. Investigators divided CD4+ cells into CD45RA+ naive and CD45RA-negative memory subsets. General study results and limits: Memory subsets had estimated richness that was generally smaller than that of naive subsets.

V shed 4 bases, J shed 1 base, and the junction held 0 bases outside the gene matches. The germline V gene has CDR1 SGHVS and CDR2 FQNEAQ. This CDR3 comprises 14 residues. Assay used: immunoSEQ multiplex PCR; TCRdb lists only in-frame clones, some missing. This sample has roughly 1,000,000 clones; around 82% occur once, and the top ten carry approximately 0.56%. Sequencing input: memory CD4+ T cells from PBMCs. As for subset: CD45RA-negative fraction. The chain joins TRBV7-8 to TRBJ1-3, with 8 nucleotides matching TRBD1. The TCR comes from a man younger than 35 in good health. Some clones in this sample may be carry-over from other donors' samples. The CDR3 DNA reads as TGTGCCAGCAGCTACAGGGGGTCTGGAAACACCATATATTTT. Its protein product is CASSYRGSGNTIYF.